This entry describes one T cell receptor beta chain. There is no known antigen for this receptor. No base-level quality is on record; no much larger clone is a single base apart. These data originate in a study of T cell responses to AZD1222 COVID-19 vaccine (dated by TCRdb to the early 2020s). Concerning the study at large: A total of just over 230 trial participants underwent TCR sequencing, of whom 207 received two doses of AZD1222 and about 25 received two doses of the MenACWY control vaccine. Enrollment into the trials was organized by age into subgroups of 18-55, 56-69 and 70-plus years, and those subgroups contained roughly 150, 30 and 60 TCR-sequenced participants, respectively. On the study overall, not on this receptor specifically: Reportedly, close to half of the unique spike-specific TCRs recognized epitopes lying outside the regions that are mutated in the B.1.351 and B.1.1.7 variants. Because no day 14 peak-response samples were available, repertoires were characterized only after the peak T cell response. The 56-69-year group was small, and its depth increase did not reach significance, likely because of low power. Vaccine-associated CD4 TCRs spanned the whole spike protein, with dominant responses in regions 160-218 and 743-854. Participants were mostly white British and included more females than males, and it was suggested by the authors that clonal diversity may have been underestimated. A significant rise in spike-specific TCR breadth and depth was observed after two AZD1222 doses relative to day 0 and relative to MenACWY recipients. Conclusions about previously exposed vaccinees are limited because only five to seven AZD1222 recipients were SARS-CoV-2 seropositive at baseline.

The CDR3 regions of human TCRbeta chains were subjected to immunosequencing. Concerning the study's data processing: Repertoire TCRs were checked for matches against a reference library of SARS-CoV-2-specific TCRs that had been generated using the MIRA antigen-specificity platform. Breadth meant the fraction of unique TCRs that were SARS-CoV-2-associated, whereas depth meant the fraction of total T cells that were SARS-CoV-2-associated. Using the MIRA data, each spike-specific TCR was assigned both to the spike region to which the TCR was reactive and to a CD4 or CD8 class. Log10-transformed breadth and depth values were compared by one-way ANOVA with Sidak's multiple comparisons tests. TCRdb retrieved this table from immuneACCESS and kept in-frame rearrangements only. Not all clones are present; in checked studies, unresolved V genes account for under half, and no reason is known for the remainder. That table is the source of V, J and clone size, and D and trimming were worked out from the DNA. Here the sample has roughly 80,000 clones; 75% to 95% occur a single time. Of the sample, 3.3% is held by the ten largest clones.

The CDR3 holds 13 amino acids from the cysteine to the phenylalanine. The only DNA kept is the CDR3, 39 bases in frame from the first base. V gives up 6 bases and J gives up 8 bases, and the segment between their germline ends measures 16 bases. CDR1 ENHRY and CDR2 SYGVKD were looked up in the germline V gene. The label giving this sample's time point can be read as: about 28 days (+/-7) after the second vaccine dose. AZD1222 recipients with second doses at about 4 weeks or about 12 weeks were pooled, because spike-specific TCR depth and breadth did not differ between schedules. Vaccinee samples were obtained from the UK trials COV001 and COV002, which included a single-blind randomized controlled phase 2/3 trial of AZD1222 (ChAdOx1 nCoV-19) in healthy adults. Trial participant PBMC samples were collected at day 0 and day 28 after the second dose for TCRbeta chain sequencing.

The sequencing used peripheral blood, collected 28 days after the second AZD1222 dose. The rearrangement combines TRBV10-3 with TRBJ1-2; tentative D gene TRBD1, with 6 bases matching. The receptor's source is an adult who received the AZD1222 COVID-19 vaccine. CDR3 region: CAISTPNRDGYTF. The DNA reads as follows: TGTGCCATCAGCACTCCCAACAGGGACGGCTACACCTTC.